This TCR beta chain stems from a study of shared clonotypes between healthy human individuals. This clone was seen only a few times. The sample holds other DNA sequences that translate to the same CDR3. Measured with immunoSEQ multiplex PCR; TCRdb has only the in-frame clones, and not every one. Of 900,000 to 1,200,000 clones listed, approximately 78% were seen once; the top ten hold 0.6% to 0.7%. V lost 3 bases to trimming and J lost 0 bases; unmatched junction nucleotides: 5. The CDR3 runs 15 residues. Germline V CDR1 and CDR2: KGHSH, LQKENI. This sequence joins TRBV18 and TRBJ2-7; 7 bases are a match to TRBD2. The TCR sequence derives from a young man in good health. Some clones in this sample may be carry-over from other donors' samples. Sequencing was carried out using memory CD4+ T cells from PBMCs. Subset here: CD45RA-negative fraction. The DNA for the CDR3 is TGTGCCAGCTCACCCGGGGCTAGCGGCTCCTACGAGCAGTACTTC. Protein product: CASSPGASGSYEQYF.